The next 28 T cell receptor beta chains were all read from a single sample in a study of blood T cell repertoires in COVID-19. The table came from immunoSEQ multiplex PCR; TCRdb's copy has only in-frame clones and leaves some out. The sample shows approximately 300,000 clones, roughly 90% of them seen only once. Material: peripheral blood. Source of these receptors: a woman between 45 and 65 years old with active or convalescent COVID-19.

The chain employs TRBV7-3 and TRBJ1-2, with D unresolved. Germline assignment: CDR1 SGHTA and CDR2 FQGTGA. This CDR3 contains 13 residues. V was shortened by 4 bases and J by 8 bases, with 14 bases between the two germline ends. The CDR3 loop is CASSSHSGKGYTF. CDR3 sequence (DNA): TGTGCCAGCAGCTCACACTCAGGCAAGGGCTACACCTTC.

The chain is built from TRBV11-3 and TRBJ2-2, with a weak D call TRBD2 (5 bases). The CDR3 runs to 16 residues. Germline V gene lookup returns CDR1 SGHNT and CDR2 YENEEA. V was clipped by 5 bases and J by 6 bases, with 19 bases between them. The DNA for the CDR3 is TGTGCCAGCAGCCCAGTTGGAGGAGGAGGCGCCGGGGAGCTGTTTTTT. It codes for CASSPVGGGGAGELFF.

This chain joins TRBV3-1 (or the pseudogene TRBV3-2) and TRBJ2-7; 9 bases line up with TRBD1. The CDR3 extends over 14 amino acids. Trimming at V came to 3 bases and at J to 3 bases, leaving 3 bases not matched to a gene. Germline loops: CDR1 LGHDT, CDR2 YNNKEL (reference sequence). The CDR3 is CASSQGQGRYEQYF. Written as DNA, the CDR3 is TGTGCCAGCAGCCAGGGACAGGGCCGCTACGAGCAGTACTTC.

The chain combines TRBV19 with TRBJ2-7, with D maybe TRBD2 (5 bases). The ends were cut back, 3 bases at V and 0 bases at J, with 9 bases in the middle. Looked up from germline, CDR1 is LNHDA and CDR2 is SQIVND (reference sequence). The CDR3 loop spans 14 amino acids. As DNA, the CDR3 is TGTGCCAGTAGTATTTCGGGATCCTCCTACGAGCAGTACTTC. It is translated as CASSISGSSYEQYF.

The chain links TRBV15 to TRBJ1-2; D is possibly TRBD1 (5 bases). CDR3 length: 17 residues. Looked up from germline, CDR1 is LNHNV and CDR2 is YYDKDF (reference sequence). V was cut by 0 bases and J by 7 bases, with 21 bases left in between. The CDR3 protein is CATSRDPPPRQTPGYTF. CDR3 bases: TGTGCCACCAGCAGAGATCCGCCTCCTCGACAGACGCCTGGCTACACCTTC.

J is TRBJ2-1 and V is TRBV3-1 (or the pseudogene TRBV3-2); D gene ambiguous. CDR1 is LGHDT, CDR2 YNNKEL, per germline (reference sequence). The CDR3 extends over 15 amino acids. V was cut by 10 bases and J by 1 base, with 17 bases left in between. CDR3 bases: TGTGCCACCGGATCGGGTATCCAATCCTACAATGAGCAGTTCTTC. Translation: CATGSGIQSYNEQFF.

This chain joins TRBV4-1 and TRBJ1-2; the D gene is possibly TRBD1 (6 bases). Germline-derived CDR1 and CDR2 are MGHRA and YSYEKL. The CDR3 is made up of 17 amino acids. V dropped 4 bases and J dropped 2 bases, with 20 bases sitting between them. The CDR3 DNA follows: TGCGCCAGCAGCCCCCAGGGGACCGGACTGACGAACTATGGCTACACCTTC. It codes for CASSPQGTGLTNYGYTF.

CDR3 nucleotide sequence: TGTGCCAGCAGTTGGACTAGCGGGGGATACGAGCAGTACTTC. This gives the protein CASSWTSGGYEQYF. This chain connects TRBV28 to TRBJ2-7, with 13 bases aligning to TRBD2. Germline lookup yields CDR1 MDHEN and CDR2 SYDVKM. V was clipped by 4 bases and J by 4 bases; unmatched bases: 1. The CDR3 is 14 residues long. Full variable domain (rest looked up from reference TRBV28 and TRBJ2-7): DVKVTQSSRYLVKRTGEKVFLECVQDMDHENMFWYRQDPGLGLRLIYFSYDVKMKEKGDIPEGYSVSREKKERFSLILESASTNQTSMYLCASSWTSGGYEQYFGPGTRLTVT.

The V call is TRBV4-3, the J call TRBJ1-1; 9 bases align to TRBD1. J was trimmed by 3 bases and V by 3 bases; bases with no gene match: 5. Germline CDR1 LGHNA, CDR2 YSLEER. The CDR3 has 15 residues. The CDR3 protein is CASSQVDRGYTEAFF. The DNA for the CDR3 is TGCGCCAGCAGCCAGGTTGACAGGGGGTACACTGAAGCTTTCTTT.

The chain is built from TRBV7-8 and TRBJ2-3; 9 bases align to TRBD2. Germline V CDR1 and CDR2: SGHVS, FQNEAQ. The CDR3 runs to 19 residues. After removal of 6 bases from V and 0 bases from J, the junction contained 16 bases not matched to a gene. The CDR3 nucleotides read TGTGCCAGCAGTAGCATTTGGGCGGGGGGGTCTCCTAGCACAGATACGCAGTATTTT. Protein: CASSSIWAGGSPSTDTQYF.

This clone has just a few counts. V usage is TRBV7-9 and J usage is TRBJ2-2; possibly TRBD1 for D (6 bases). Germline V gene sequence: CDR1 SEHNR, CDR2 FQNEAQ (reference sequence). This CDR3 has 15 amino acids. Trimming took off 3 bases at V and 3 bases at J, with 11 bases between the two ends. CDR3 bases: TGTGCCAGCAGCTTGCGCACAGGGTACACCGGGGAGCTGTTTTTT. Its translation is CASSLRTGYTGELFF. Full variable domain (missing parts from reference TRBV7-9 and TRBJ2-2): DTGVSQNPRHKITKRGQNVTFRCDPISEHNRLYWYRQTLGQGPEFLTYFQNEAQLEKSRLLSDRFSAERPKGSFSTLEIQRTEQGDSAMYLCASSLRTGYTGELFFGEGSRLTVL.

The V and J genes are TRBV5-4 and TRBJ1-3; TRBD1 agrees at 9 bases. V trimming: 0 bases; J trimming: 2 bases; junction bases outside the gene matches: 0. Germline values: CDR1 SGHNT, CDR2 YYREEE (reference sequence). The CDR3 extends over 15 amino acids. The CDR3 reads CASSLGTGAGNTIYF. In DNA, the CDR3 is TGTGCCAGCAGCTTGGGGACAGGGGCTGGAAACACCATATATTTT.

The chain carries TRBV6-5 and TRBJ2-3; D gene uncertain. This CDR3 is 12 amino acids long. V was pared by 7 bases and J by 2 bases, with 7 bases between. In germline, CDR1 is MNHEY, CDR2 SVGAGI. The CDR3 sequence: CASTLPTDTQYF. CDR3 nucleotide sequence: TGTGCCAGCACCCTACCCACAGATACGCAGTATTTT.

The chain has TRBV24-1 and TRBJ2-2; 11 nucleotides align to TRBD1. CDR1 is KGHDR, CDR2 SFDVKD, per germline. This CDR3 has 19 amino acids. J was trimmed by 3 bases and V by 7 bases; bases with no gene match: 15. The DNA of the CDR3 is TGTGCCACCAGCTTCTTAGGCGGACAGGGGGCTCCGGACACCGGGGAGCTGTTTTTT. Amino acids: CATSFLGGQGAPDTGELFF.

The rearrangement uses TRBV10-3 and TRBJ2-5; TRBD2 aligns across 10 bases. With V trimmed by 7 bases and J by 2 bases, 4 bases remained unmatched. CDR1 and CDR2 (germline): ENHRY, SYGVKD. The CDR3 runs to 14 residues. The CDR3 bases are TGTGCCATCACTCCTAGCGGGAGTCAAGAGACCCAGTACTTC. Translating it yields CAITPSGSQETQYF.

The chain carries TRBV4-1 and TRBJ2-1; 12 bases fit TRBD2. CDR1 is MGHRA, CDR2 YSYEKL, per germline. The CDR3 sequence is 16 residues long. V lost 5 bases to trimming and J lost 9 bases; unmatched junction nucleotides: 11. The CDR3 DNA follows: TGCGCCAGCAGCTCCCCTAGCGGGAGGGCGGTTAGTGAGCAGTTCTTC. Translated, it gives CASSSPSGRAVSEQFF.

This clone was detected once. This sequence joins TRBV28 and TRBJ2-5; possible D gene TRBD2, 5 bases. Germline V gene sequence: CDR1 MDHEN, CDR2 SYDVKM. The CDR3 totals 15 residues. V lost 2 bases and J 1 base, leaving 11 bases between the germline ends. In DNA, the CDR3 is TGTGCCAGCAGTTTAGAGGGCCCCCTCCAAGAGACCCAGTACTTC. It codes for CASSLEGPLQETQYF.

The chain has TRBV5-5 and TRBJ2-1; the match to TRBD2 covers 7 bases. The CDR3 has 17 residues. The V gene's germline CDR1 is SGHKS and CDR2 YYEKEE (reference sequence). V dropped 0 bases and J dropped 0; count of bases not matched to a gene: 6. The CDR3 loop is CASSLAGTKGSYNEQFF. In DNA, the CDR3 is TGTGCCAGCAGCTTGGCCGGGACTAAGGGCTCCTACAATGAGCAGTTCTTC.

The CDR3 DNA follows: TGCGCCAGCAGCTTGGCCGGGGGAGCCTACGAGCAGTACTTC. This translates into CASSLAGGAYEQYF. The V gene is TRBV5-1, the J gene TRBJ2-7; D is possibly TRBD2 (6 bases). CDR1 and CDR2 (germline): SGHRS, YFSETQ. V lost 0 bases and J lost 2, with 9 bases in between. The CDR3 has 14 amino acids.

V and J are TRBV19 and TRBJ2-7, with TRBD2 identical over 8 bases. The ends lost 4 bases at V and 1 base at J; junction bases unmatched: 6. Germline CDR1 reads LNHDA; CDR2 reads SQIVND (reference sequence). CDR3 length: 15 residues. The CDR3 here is CASSKSTSGSYEQYF. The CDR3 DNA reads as TGTGCCAGTAGTAAGTCCACTAGCGGATCCTACGAGCAGTACTTC.

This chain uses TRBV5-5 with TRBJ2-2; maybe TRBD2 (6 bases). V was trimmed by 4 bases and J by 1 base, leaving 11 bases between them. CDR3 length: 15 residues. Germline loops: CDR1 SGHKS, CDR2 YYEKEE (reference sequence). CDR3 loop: CASSPGTLNTGELFF. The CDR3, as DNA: TGTGCCAGCAGCCCCGGGACTTTGAACACCGGGGAGCTGTTTTTT.

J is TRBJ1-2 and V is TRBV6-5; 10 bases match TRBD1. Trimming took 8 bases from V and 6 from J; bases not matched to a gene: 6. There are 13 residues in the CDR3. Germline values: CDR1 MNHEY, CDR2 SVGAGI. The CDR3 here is CASRDRGPNGYTF. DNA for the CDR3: TGTGCCAGCCGGGACAGGGGTCCTAATGGCTACACCTTC.

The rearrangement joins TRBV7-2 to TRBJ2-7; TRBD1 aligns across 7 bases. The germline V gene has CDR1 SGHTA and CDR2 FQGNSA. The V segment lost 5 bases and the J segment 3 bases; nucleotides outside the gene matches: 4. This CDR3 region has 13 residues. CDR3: CASSPTGHYEQYF. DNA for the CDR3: TGTGCCAGCAGCCCGACAGGGCACTACGAGCAGTACTTC.

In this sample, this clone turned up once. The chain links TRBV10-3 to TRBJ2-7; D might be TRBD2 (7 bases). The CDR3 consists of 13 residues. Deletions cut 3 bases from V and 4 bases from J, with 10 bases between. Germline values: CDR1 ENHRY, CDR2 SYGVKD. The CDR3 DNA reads TGTGCCATCAGTGAACAGGGAGGGTACGAGCAGTACTTC. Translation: CAISEQGGYEQYF.

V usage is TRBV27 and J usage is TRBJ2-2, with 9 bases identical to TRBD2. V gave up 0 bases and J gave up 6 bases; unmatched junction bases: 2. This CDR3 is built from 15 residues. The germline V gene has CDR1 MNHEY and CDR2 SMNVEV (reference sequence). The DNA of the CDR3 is TGTGCCAGCAGTTTATCTAGCGGGAGTTCCGGGGAGCTGTTTTTT. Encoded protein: CASSLSSGSSGELFF.

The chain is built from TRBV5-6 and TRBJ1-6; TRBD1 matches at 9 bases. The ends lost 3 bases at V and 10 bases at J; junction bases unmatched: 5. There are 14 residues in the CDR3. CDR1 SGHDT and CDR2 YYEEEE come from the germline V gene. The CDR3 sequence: CASSSGTGYSPLHF. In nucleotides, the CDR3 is TGTGCCAGCAGCTCCGGGACAGGGTACTCACCCCTCCACTTT.

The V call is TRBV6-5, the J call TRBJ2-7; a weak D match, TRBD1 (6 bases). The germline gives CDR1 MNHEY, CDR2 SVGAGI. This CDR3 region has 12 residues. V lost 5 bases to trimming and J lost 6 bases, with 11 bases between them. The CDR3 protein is CASSQQGVEQYF. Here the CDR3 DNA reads TGTGCCAGCAGTCAACAGGGAGTCGAGCAGTACTTC.

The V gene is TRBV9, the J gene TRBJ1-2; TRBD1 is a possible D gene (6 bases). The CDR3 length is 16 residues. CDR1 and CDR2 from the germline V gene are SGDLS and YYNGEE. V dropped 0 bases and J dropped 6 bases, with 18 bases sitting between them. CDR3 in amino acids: CASSVGVLGQLDGYTF. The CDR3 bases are TGTGCCAGCAGCGTAGGGGTCCTCGGACAGTTAGATGGCTACACCTTC.